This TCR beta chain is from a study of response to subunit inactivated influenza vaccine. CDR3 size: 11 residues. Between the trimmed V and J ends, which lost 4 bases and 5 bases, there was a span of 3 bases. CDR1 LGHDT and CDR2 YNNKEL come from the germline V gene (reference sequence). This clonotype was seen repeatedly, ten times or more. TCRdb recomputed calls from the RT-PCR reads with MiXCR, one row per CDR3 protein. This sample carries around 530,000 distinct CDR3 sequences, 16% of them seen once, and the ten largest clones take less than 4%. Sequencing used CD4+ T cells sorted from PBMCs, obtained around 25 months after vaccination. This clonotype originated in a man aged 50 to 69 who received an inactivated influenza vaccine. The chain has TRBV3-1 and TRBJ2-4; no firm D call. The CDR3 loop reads CASSLQNIQYF. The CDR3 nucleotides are TGTGCCAGCAGCCTTCAAAACATTCAGTACTTC.